These 20 T cell receptor beta chains share one sample of origin, sequenced in a study of blood T cell repertoires in COVID-19. The data were produced by immunoSEQ multiplex PCR, yet TCRdb's version contains in-frame clones alone and is incomplete. The table shows 100,000 to 140,000 clones, with around 89% occurring only once. The specimen sequenced was peripheral blood. These receptors all come from a man aged 50-59 years with active or convalescent COVID-19.

The CDR3 reads CATSETGLGELFF. For the CDR3, the DNA is TGTGCCACCAGTGAAACAGGGCTTGGGGAGCTGTTTTTT. This rearrangement joins TRBV24-1 to TRBJ2-2, with D possibly being TRBD1 (6 bases). From germline, CDR1 is KGHDR and CDR2 SFDVKD. This CDR3 contains 13 residues. V was trimmed by 4 bases and J by 8 bases, leaving 10 bases between them.

This chain joins TRBV28 and TRBJ1-5; TRBD1 aligns across 7 bases. The ends lost 7 bases at V and 2 bases at J; junction bases unmatched: 8. Germline V CDR1 and CDR2: MDHEN, SYDVKM. The CDR3 extends over 15 amino acids. As DNA, the CDR3 is TGTGCCAGCAAATCCGGGACAGTCGGCAATCAGCCCCAGCATTTT. As protein: CASKSGTVGNQPQHF. Using reference TRBV28 and TRBJ1-5 for the parts outside the CDR3, the full variable domain is DVKVTQSSRYLVKRTGEKVFLECVQDMDHENMFWYRQDPGLGLRLIYFSYDVKMKEKGDIPEGYSVSREKKERFSLILESASTNQTSMYLCASKSGTVGNQPQHFGDGTRLSIL.

V usage is TRBV19 and J usage is TRBJ1-5; D is perhaps TRBD1 (5 bases). The V end lost 4 bases, the J end lost 4 bases, and 11 bases lay between the germline ends. The CDR3 runs 14 residues. Per germline, CDR1 LNHDA and CDR2 SQIVND (reference sequence). The DNA of the CDR3 is TGTGCCAGTAGTACCGGGGGGAAGAATCAGCCCCAGCATTTT. Its protein product is CASSTGGKNQPQHF.

This sequence joins TRBV5-1 and TRBJ2-7; TRBD2 might be the D (6 bases). The germline V and J ends were trimmed by 0 bases and 4 bases, with 23 bases remaining between them. The CDR3 spans 18 residues. Germline-derived CDR1 and CDR2 are SGHRS and YFSETQ. The DNA of the CDR3 is TGCGCCAGCAGCTTGGGACCCCCGGGTAGCGGCAAGTTATACGAGCAGTACTTC. Its translation is CASSLGPPGSGKLYEQYF.

This chain uses TRBV28 with TRBJ1-3; D is possibly TRBD1 (5 bases). Trimming cost V 11 bases and J 0 bases, with 11 bases left between them. Germline V gene sequence: CDR1 MDHEN, CDR2 SYDVKM. The CDR3 has 13 residues. The CDR3 sequence is CASYRSSGNTIYF. The CDR3 nucleotides are TGTGCCTCCTACAGGAGCTCTGGAAACACCATATATTTT.

The J gene is TRBJ2-3, the V gene TRBV2; 7 bases fit TRBD1. V trimming: 2 bases; J trimming: 4 bases; junction bases outside the gene matches: 6. This CDR3 contains 15 residues. From germline, CDR1 is SNHLY and CDR2 FYNNEI. CDR3 amino acids: CASSETGVPPDTQYF. CDR3 sequence (DNA): TGTGCCAGCAGTGAAACAGGGGTCCCGCCAGATACGCAGTATTTT.

V usage is TRBV11-2 and J usage is TRBJ1-4, with 8 bases lining up with TRBD1. V lost 6 bases and J lost 8; bases outside the gene matches: 11. CDR3 length: 15 amino acids. The germline V gene encodes CDR1 SGHAT and CDR2 FQNNGV. CDR3: CASRVQQGAEEKLFF. The CDR3 region has the DNA TGTGCCAGCAGAGTTCAGCAGGGGGCGGAAGAAAAACTGTTTTTT.

The chain couples TRBV7-2 to TRBJ1-6; no reliable D call. In germline, CDR1 is SGHTA, CDR2 FQGNSA. V lost 1 base to trimming and J lost 0 bases, with 10 bases between them. The CDR3 runs to 17 residues. CDR3 DNA sequence: TGTGCCAGCAGCTTAGTTGGCGGAAACTCCTATAATTCACCCCTCCACTTT. The encoded protein is CASSLVGGNSYNSPLHF. The full variable domain, completed using reference TRBV7-2 and TRBJ1-6, is GAGVSQSPSNKVTEKGKDVELRCDPISGHTALYWYRQSLGQGLEFLIYFQGNSAPDKSGLPSDRFSAERTGGSVSTLTIQRTQQEDSAVYLCASSLVGGNSYNSPLHFGNGTRLTVT.

This chain connects TRBV11-2 to TRBJ2-3, with D tentatively TRBD2 (5 bases). CDR1 SGHAT and CDR2 FQNNGV come from the germline V gene. The CDR3 loop spans 14 amino acids. V was pared by 5 bases and J by 4 bases, with 13 bases between. The CDR3 is CASSQERVADTQYF. The CDR3 DNA reads TGTGCCAGCAGCCAGGAGAGGGTTGCAGATACGCAGTATTTT.

The chain couples TRBV19 to TRBJ2-3; a weak D match, TRBD2 (5 bases). V lost 2 bases and J lost 1, with 7 bases in between. CDR1 and CDR2 from the germline V gene are LNHDA and SQIVND (reference sequence). The CDR3 is 14 residues long. CDR3 nucleotides: TGTGCCAGTAGTATACTAGCCCGCACAGATACGCAGTATTTT. The encoded protein is CASSILARTDTQYF.

This rearrangement joins TRBV4-3 to TRBJ2-3; maybe TRBD2 (6 bases). Per the germline V gene, CDR1 is LGHNA and CDR2 is YSLEER. The CDR3 sequence is 15 residues long. Trimming cost V 2 bases and J 2 bases, with 11 bases left between them. Here the CDR3 DNA reads TGCGCCAGCAGCCAACGCAGGAGGGCCACAGATACGCAGTATTTT. Protein sequence: CASSQRRRATDTQYF.

This clone was observed a single time. V and J are TRBV7-9 and TRBJ2-1; 9 positions match TRBD2. CDR1 SEHNR and CDR2 FQNEAQ come from the germline V gene (reference sequence). The CDR3 has 16 amino acids. V lost 5 bases and J lost 4; bases outside the gene matches: 9. DNA of the CDR3: TGTGCCAGCAGCACCACCGGGACTAGCAGGTACAATGAGCAGTTCTTC. Encoded protein: CASSTTGTSRYNEQFF.

This chain connects TRBV5-8 to TRBJ2-7; TRBD2 agrees at 10 bases. The CDR3 spans 15 residues. Germline V gene sequence: CDR1 SGHTS, CDR2 YDEGEE. J gave up 3 bases and V 4 bases, and 7 bases lay outside the gene matches. The CDR3, as DNA: TGTGCCAGCAGCCGTGCCGGGACTAGCGTCTACGAGCAGTACTTC. It is translated as CASSRAGTSVYEQYF.

The genes are TRBV18 and TRBJ2-5; 8 positions match TRBD2. The V segment lost 3 bases and the J segment 3 bases; nucleotides outside the gene matches: 3. The germline V gene encodes CDR1 KGHSH and CDR2 LQKENI. This CDR3 region has 14 residues. CDR3 nucleotide sequence: TGTGCCAGCTCACCCAGCGGGGGAAAAGAGACCCAGTACTTC. Translated, it gives CASSPSGGKETQYF.

The chain carries TRBV20-1 and TRBJ2-1, with 8 bases aligning to TRBD2. CDR1 and CDR2 from the germline V gene are DFQATT and SNEGSKA (reference sequence). CDR3 size: 16 residues. The ends lost 3 bases at V and 5 bases at J; junction bases unmatched: 12. The CDR3 coding sequence is TGCAGTGCTAGTCTGCTAGCGGGTCGGTTGGACAATGAGCAGTTCTTC. Translating gives CSASLLAGRLDNEQFF.

This chain joins TRBV6-6 and TRBJ2-3, with 8 bases matching TRBD2. The CDR3 loop spans 14 amino acids. CDR1 is MNHNY, CDR2 SVGAGI, per germline (reference sequence). After removal of 10 bases from V and 4 bases from J, the junction contained 10 bases not matched to a gene. The CDR3 DNA is TGTGCCACCACCGGGACTAGTACGTCAGATACGCAGTATTTT. Residues: CATTGTSTSDTQYF.

This clone was counted once. The chain has TRBV24-1 and TRBJ2-4, with D hard to call. V lost 2 bases and J lost 0, with 10 bases in between. The germline CDR1 and CDR2 sequences are KGHDR and SFDVKD. This CDR3 comprises 16 residues. The CDR3 DNA reads as TGTGCCACCAGTGATTCTAGTATACTAGCCAAAAACATTCAGTACTTC. Translation: CATSDSSILAKNIQYF.

The chain recombines TRBV28 with TRBJ2-7, with D perhaps matching TRBD2 (5 bases). Germline V gene data show CDR1 as MDHEN and CDR2 as SYDVKM. The CDR3 covers 15 residues. V was trimmed by 4 bases and J by 7 bases, leaving 20 bases between them. CDR3 bases: TGTGCCAGCAGTTCCCCCCGAGGAGGTTTGGATGAGCAGTACTTC. Residues: CASSSPRGGLDEQYF.

The V call is TRBV24-1, the J call TRBJ2-1; 12 nucleotides line up with TRBD2. Unmatched junction bases numbered 4, after V lost 3 bases and J lost 2 bases. CDR3 length: 17 amino acids. Germline V lookup: CDR1 KGHDR, CDR2 SFDVKD. This chain's CDR3 is CATSDRTSGEAYNEQFF. In DNA, the CDR3 is TGTGCCACCAGTGATCGGACTAGCGGGGAGGCCTACAATGAGCAGTTCTTC.

The chain has TRBV28 and TRBJ1-1; D gene ambiguous. The V gene's germline CDR1 is MDHEN and CDR2 SYDVKM. The ends were cut back, 7 bases at V and 11 bases at J, with 17 bases in the middle. This CDR3 spans 12 amino acids. The CDR3 loop reads CASTADPGKAFF. CDR3 coding DNA: TGTGCCAGCACCGCGGACCCGGGGAAGGCTTTCTTT.